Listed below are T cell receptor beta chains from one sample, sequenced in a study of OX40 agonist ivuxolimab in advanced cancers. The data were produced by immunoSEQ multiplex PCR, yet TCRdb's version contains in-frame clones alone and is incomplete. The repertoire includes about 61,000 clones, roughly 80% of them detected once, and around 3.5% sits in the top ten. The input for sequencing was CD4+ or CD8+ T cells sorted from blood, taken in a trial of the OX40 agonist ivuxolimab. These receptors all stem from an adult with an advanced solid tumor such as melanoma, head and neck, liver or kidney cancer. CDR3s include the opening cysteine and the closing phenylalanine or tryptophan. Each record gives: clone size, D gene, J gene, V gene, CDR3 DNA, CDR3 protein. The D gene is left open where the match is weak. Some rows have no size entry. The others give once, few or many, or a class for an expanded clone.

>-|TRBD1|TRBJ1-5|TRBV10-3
TGTGCCATCGCCGGGACAGGGGACCAGCCCCAGCATTTT
CAIAGTGDQPQHF
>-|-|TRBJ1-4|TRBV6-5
TGTGCCAGCAAAGGGACTCCTGCTAATGAAAAACTGTTTTTT
CASKGTPANEKLFF
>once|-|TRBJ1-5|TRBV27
TGTGCCAGCAGCCAAGGGGGGTTTTGGAATCAGCCCCAGCATTTT
CASSQGGFWNQPQHF
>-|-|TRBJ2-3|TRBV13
TGTGCCAGCAGCGCACCTTTCGAGGGGGGGACAGATACGCAGTATTTT
CASSAPFEGGTDTQYF
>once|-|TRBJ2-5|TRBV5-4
TGTGCCAGCAGCTTGGCGGGACGATCCCAAGAGACCCAGTACTTC
CASSLAGRSQETQYF
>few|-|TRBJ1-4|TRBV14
TGTGCCAGCAGCCAAATCAGGGACGAAAAACTGTTTTTT
CASSQIRDEKLFF
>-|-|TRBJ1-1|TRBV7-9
TGTGCCAGCAGCCTTAAAGGACAGGAAGCTTTCTTT
CASSLKGQEAFF
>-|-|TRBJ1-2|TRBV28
TGTGCCAGCAGTTTACCCAGGGAACACTATGGCTACACCTTC
CASSLPREHYGYTF
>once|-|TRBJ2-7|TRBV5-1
TGCGCCAGCAGTCGGGACCTCTACGAGCAGTACTTC
CASSRDLYEQYF
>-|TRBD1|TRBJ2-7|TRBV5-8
TGTGCCAGCAGCGCGGCGGGACAGGGCTCCTACGAGCAGTACTTC
CASSAAGQGSYEQYF
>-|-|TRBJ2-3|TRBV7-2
TGTGCCAGCAGCAGCCCAGCAGAATATACGCAGTATTTT
CASSSPAEYTQYF
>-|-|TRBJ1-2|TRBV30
TGTGCCTGGAGTCGGCCAGGCGCCGTTTATGGCTACACCTTC
CAWSRPGAVYGYTF
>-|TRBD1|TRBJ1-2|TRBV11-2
TGTGCCAGCAGCCCGATGGGGACAGCGAGTAACTATGGCTACACCTTC
CASSPMGTASNYGYTF
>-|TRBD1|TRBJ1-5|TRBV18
TGTGCCAGCTCAACCGGGACAGGGGGTCAGCCCCAGCATTTT
CASSTGTGGQPQHF
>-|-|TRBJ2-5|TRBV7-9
TGTGCCAGCAGCTTACCCCTTCCTGGTGAGGAGACCCAGTACTTC
CASSLPLPGEETQYF
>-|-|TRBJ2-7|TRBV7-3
TGTGCCAGCAGCCCGAGCCACCCCTACGAGCAGTACTTC
CASSPSHPYEQYF
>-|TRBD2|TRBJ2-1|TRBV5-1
TGCGCCAGCAGCTTGGCTCTAGCGGGGGGGCCTTACAATGAGCAGTTCTTC
CASSLALAGGPYNEQFF
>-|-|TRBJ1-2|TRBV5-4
TGTGCCAGCAGCTTGGCAGGCCCGTATGGCTACACCTTC
CASSLAGPYGYTF
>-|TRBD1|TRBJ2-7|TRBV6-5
TGTGCCAGCAGTTCCCCCGGACAGGGGATCTACGAGCAGTACTTC
CASSSPGQGIYEQYF
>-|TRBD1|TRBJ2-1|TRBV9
TGTGCCAGCAGCGCCGGGACAGGGATGTACAATGAGCAGTTCTTC
CASSAGTGMYNEQFF
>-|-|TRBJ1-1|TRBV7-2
TGTGCCAGCAGCTTATACGCTGAAGCTTTCTTT
CASSLYAEAFF
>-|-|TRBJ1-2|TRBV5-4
TGTGCCAGCAGCCTAGGACGGGCGGGCTATGGCTACACCTTC
CASSLGRAGYGYTF
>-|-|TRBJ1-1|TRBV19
TGTGCCACCACTGACAGAACCATGAACACTGAAGCTTTCTTT
CATTDRTMNTEAFF
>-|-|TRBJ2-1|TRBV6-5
TGTGCCAGCAGTTACAATTTTAGACTAGAATCGAATGAGCAGTTCTTC
CASSYNFRLESNEQFF
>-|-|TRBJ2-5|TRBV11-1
TGTGCCAGCAGCCGCCAGGCCAGCACACAAGAGACCCAGTACTTC
CASSRQASTQETQYF
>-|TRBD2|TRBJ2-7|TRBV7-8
TGTGCCAGCAGCGCCTATCGACTAGCGGGGGGGTACGAGCAGTACTTC
CASSAYRLAGGYEQYF
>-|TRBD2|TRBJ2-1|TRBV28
TGTGCCAGCAGTTTATTAGCGGGGGGATCGAATGAGCAGTTCTTC
CASSLLAGGSNEQFF
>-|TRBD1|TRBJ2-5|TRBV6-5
TGTGCCAGCAGCCGGACAGGGAGCGCGGAGACCCAGTACTTC
CASSRTGSAETQYF
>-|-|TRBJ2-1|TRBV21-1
TGTGCCAGCAGCCAGGAGGGGATCGGTATCTCCTACAATGAGCAGTTCTTC
CASSQEGIGISYNEQFF
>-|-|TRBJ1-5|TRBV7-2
TGTGCCAGCAGCTTAGAGACAGGTACGAATCAGCCCCAGCATTTT
CASSLETGTNQPQHF
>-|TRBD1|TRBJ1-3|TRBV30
TGTGCCTGGACCATCGGGACAGCCGTCTCTGGAAACACCATATATTTT
CAWTIGTAVSGNTIYF
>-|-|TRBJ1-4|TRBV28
TGTGCCAGCAGTTTAGTTCTGTGGGCCGCGGATGAAAAACTGTTTTTT
CASSLVLWAADEKLFF
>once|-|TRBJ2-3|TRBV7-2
TGTGCCAGCAGCTTAGTAGCCGGGGATACGCAGTATTTT
CASSLVAGDTQYF
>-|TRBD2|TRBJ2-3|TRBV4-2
TGTGCCAGCAGCCAAGGCGGGGGGGCAAAGGCAGATACGCAGTATTTT
CASSQGGGAKADTQYF
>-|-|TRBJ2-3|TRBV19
TGTGCCAGTAGTTGGGACCTCTACACAGATACGCAGTATTTT
CASSWDLYTDTQYF
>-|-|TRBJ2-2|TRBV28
TGTGCCAGCACCCTGGGGGGTACGGACACCGGGGAGCTGTTTTTT
CASTLGGTDTGELFF
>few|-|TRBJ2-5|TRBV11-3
TGTGCCAGCAGCCCCATGGGGTTAGAGACCCAGTACTTC
CASSPMGLETQYF
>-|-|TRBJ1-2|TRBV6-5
TGTGCCAGTCTCGGCCGGGACCCGCTCTATGGCTACACCTTC
CASLGRDPLYGYTF
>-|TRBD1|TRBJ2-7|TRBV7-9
TGTGCCAGCAGCTTGGGGACAGGGCCCTACGAGCAGTACTTC
CASSLGTGPYEQYF
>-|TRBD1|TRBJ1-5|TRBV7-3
TGTGCCAGCAGCTTAGAACTCCTTGGGACAGGGAGAGATCAGCCCCAGCATTTT
CASSLELLGTGRDQPQHF
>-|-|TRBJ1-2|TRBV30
TGTGCCTGGAGTACGGGGGGGGGCTACACCTTC
CAWSTGGGYTF
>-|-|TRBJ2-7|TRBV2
TGTGCCACCTCAGACTTAGGACAAAGCTCCTACGAGCAGTACTTC
CATSDLGQSSYEQYF
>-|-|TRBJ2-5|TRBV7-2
TGTGCCAGCAGGAGGGAAGCAGGGCGGTGGGGGGAGACCCAGTACTTC
CASRREAGRWGETQYF
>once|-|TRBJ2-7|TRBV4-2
TGTGCCAGCAGCCAAGAGAGATACTCCTACGAGCAGTACTTC
CASSQERYSYEQYF
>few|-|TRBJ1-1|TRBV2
TGTGCCAGCAATCGGGGGACGAACACTGAAGCTTTCTTT
CASNRGTNTEAFF
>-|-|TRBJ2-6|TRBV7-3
TGTGCCAGCAGCTTCCAGGGTTCTGGGGCCAACGTCCTGACTTTC
CASSFQGSGANVLTF
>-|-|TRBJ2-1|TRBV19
TGTGCCAGTCGGGTGGGCGGTAGAAGCTACAATGAGCAGTTCTTC
CASRVGGRSYNEQFF
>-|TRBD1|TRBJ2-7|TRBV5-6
TGTGCCGGCAGCTTGGCTGGGACAGGGATGCGGTACGAGCAGTACTTC
CAGSLAGTGMRYEQYF
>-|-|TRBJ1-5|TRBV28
TGTGCCAGCAGTTTACCAAGCATTACCGGGCCCCGTCAGCCCCAGCATTTT
CASSLPSITGPRQPQHF
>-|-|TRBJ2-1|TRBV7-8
TGTGCCAGCAGCTTGTTCGGGAATGCGAACAATGAGCAGTTCTTC
CASSLFGNANNEQFF
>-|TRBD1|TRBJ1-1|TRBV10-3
TGTGCCATCAGAGTACAGGGGTTGGAGACTGAAGCTTTCTTT
CAIRVQGLETEAFF
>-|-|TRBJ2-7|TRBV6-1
TGTGCCATCCGGGACACGCCCACGTACGAGCAGTACTTC
CAIRDTPTYEQYF
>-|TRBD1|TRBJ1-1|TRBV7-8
TGTGCCAGCAGCCGAGTCCCGGGACAGGGAATGAACACTGAAGCTTTCTTT
CASSRVPGQGMNTEAFF
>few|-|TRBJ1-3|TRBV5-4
TGTGCCAGCAGCCGGGAGAGGGGAATGGGTAAACGCGACTCTGGAAACACCATATATTTT
CASSRERGMGKRDSGNTIYF
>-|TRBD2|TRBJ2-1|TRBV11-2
TGTGCCAGCAGCTTTTTCCTCGGGACTAGCGGGGGCTACAATGAGCAGTTCTTC
CASSFFLGTSGGYNEQFF
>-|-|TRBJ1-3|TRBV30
TGTGCCTGGAGTCCCGGAGGGTCTGGAAACACCATATATTTT
CAWSPGGSGNTIYF
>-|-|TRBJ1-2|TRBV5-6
TGTGCCAGCAGCTCGGAGGCCGGAAGAGGCTACACCTTC
CASSSEAGRGYTF
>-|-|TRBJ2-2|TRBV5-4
TGTGCCAGCAGCACCCAAGGGGGGATCGGGGAGCTGTTTTTT
CASSTQGGIGELFF
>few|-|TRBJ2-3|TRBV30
TGTGCCTGGAGTGTAAGTCTTGATACGCAGTATTTT
CAWSVSLDTQYF